The present T cell receptor (beta chain) was sequenced within a study of cytomegalovirus exposure and HLA in healthy donors. Trimming stripped 4 bases from V and 0 bases from J, with 12 bases between. The CDR3 runs to 15 residues. Germline CDR1 reads SEHNR; CDR2 reads FQNEAQ (reference sequence). It was with 60 Vbeta and 13 Jbeta primers that the PCR ran. This table comes from immunoSEQ multiplex PCR, and its TCRdb copy is limited to in-frame clones, with some not included. This table holds over 100,000 clones. The donors comprised healthy bone marrow donors. The source of this sequence is a man under 40 in good health and CMV-seronegative. Sample: PBMCs. The chain joins TRBV7-9 to TRBJ1-2; D gene ambiguous. Written as DNA, the CDR3 is TGTGCCAGCAGCTACATAAGTGAAACTAACTATGGCTACACCTTC. This translates into CASSYISETNYGYTF.